The present entry profiles one TCR beta chain with its context. Deletions cut 4 bases from V and 4 bases from J, with 13 bases between. The V gene's germline CDR1 is SEHNR and CDR2 FQNEAQ (reference sequence). This CDR3 region has 14 residues. The data belong to a study of blood T cell repertoires in COVID-19. In the study overall: Samples came from the United States, Italy and Spain, spanning acute and convalescent COVID-19. Sources were T cells, B-cell-depleted T cells, or PBMCs; the material itself was cDNA or gDNA.

Authors' analysis steps: Amplifying reference gene primers gave estimates of nucleated cell counts. Method: immunoSEQ multiplex PCR; TCRdb's copy keeps in-frame clones and lacks some. Clone size and V and J calls were adopted from that table, with D and trimming inferred from the DNA. Here the sample spans 140,000 to 150,000 clones, 80% to 90% being singletons. The sequence was collected from a human donor in a cohort sampled during active COVID-19. V and J are TRBV7-9 and TRBJ2-5; tentative D call: TRBD1 (6 bases). Specimen: peripheral blood. CDR3 DNA sequence: TGTGCCAGCAGCTATGGACAGCCTCGAGAGACCCAGTACTTC. Protein product: CASSYGQPRETQYF. Looking up the rest from reference TRBV7-9 and TRBJ2-5 gives the full variable domain: DTGVSQNPRHKITKRGQNVTFRCDPISEHNRLYWYRQTLGQGPEFLTYFQNEAQLEKSRLLSDRFSAERPKGSFSTLEIQRTEQGDSAMYLCASSYGQPRETQYFGPGTRLLVL.